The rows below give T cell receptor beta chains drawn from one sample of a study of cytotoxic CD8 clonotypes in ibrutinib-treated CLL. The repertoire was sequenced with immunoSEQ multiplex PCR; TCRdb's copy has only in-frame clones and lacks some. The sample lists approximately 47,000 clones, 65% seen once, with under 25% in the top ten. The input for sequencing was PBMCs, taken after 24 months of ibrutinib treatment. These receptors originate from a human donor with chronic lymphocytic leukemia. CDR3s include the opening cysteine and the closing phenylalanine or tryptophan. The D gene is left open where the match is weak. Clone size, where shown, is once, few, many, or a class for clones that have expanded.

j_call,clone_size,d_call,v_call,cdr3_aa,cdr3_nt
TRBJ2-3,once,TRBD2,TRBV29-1,CSAPSGESTDTQYF,TGCAGCGCTCCTAGCGGGGAGAGCACAGATACGCAGTATTTT
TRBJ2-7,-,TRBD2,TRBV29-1,CSVVAGLAGIEQYF,TGCAGCGTTGTAGCGGGACTAGCGGGGATCGAGCAGTACTTC
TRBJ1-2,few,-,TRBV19,CASQQGGSYGYTF,TGTGCCAGCCAACAGGGCGGGAGCTATGGCTACACCTTC
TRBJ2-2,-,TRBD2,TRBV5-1,CASSFLRGGPNANTGELFF,TGCGCCAGCAGCTTTTTGCGGGGGGGCCCCAACGCGAACACCGGGGAGCTGTTTTTT
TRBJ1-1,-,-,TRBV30,CAWKTRTNTEAFF,TGTGCCTGGAAGACTCGGACTAACACTGAAGCTTTCTTT
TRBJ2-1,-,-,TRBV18,CASSPLGNYNEQFF,TGTGCCAGCTCACCACTAGGGAACTACAATGAGCAGTTCTTC
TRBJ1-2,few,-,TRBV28,CASTIRGGYTF,TGTGCCAGCACTATTAGGGGCGGCTACACCTTC
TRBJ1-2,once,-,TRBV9,CASSLNRDNPYGYTF,TGTGCCAGCAGCTTAAACCGGGACAACCCATATGGCTACACCTTC
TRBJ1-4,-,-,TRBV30,CAFPGPPFNEKLFF,TGTGCCTTCCCGGGCCCTCCCTTTAATGAAAAACTGTTTTTT
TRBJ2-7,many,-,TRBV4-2,CASSQEAAAYEQYF,TGTGCCAGCAGCCAAGAGGCGGCTGCCTACGAGCAGTACTTC
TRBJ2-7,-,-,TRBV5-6,CASSPARTRFLYEQYF,TGTGCCAGCAGCCCGGCCAGGACCAGATTCCTATACGAGCAGTACTTC
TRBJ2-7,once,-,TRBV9,CASSVVASGSSEQYF,TGTGCCAGCAGCGTAGTGGCGAGCGGGTCGTCCGAGCAGTACTTC
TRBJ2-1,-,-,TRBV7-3,CASSLTWGDEQFF,TGTGCCAGCAGCCTAACTTGGGGTGATGAGCAGTTCTTC
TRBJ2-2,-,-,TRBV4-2,CASSQVGGELFF,TGTGCCAGCAGCCAAGTCGGGGGGGAGCTGTTTTTT
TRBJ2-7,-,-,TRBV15,CATSRDPGYEQYF,TGTGCCACCAGCAGAGATCCGGGGTACGAGCAGTACTTC
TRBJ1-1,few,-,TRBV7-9,CASSPRRLQAGRFTEAFF,TGTGCCAGCAGCCCTAGACGGCTACAGGCAGGTCGGTTCACTGAAGCTTTCTTT
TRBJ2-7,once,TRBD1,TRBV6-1,CASIHRGFSYEQYF,TGTGCCAGCATCCACAGGGGGTTCTCCTACGAGCAGTACTTC
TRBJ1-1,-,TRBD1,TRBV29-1,CSVDREDRGRTFF,TGCAGCGTAGACAGAGAGGACAGGGGGCGAACTTTCTTT
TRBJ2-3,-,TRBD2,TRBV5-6,CASSLENIGEGDTQYF,TGTGCCAGCAGCTTGGAAAACATTGGGGAGGGAGATACGCAGTATTTT
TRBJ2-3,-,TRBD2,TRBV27,CASSPRTSPDTQYF,TGTGCCAGCAGTCCCAGGACTAGCCCAGATACGCAGTATTTT
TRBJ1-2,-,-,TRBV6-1,CASSEAVGANYGYTF,TGTGCCAGCAGTGAAGCGGTAGGGGCAAACTATGGCTACACCTTC
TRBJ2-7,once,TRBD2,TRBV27,CASSRLGTSGSLYEQYF,TGTGCCAGCAGTAGGCTGGGGACTAGCGGGAGCCTCTACGAGCAGTACTTC
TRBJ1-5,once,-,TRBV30,CAWTSVLSNQPQHF,TGTGCCTGGACTTCGGTCCTTAGCAATCAGCCCCAGCATTTT
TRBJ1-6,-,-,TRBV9,CASSVVDDSPLHF,TGTGCCAGCAGCGTAGTTGATGATTCACCCCTCCACTTT
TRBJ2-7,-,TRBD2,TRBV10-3,CATTGTRNEQYF,TGTGCCACCACCGGGACTAGGAACGAGCAGTACTTC
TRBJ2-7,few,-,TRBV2,CASSSSYEQYF,TGTGCCAGCAGTTCATCATACGAGCAGTACTTC
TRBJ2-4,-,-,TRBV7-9,CASSILQGAKNIQYF,TGTGCCAGCAGCATACTACAGGGCGCCAAAAACATTCAGTACTTC
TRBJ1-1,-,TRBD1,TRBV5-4,CASSLQGPLGTEAFF,TGTGCCAGCAGCCTACAGGGGCCCCTGGGCACTGAAGCTTTCTTT
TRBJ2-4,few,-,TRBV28,CASSEVGRENIQYF,TGTGCCAGCAGTGAAGTGGGCAGGGAGAACATTCAGTACTTC
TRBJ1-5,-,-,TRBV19,CASSIETRGSNQPQHF,TGTGCCAGTAGTATTGAAACTAGGGGCAGCAATCAGCCCCAGCATTTT
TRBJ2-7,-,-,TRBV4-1,CASSQQGFYEQYF,TGCGCCAGCAGCCAACAGGGATTTTACGAGCAGTACTTC
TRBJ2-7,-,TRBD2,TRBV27,CASSLWGLAVMGEQYF,TGTGCCAGCAGTTTATGGGGACTAGCGGTGATGGGGGAGCAGTACTTC
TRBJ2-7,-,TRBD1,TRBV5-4,CASSVRTGDPEQYF,TGTGCCAGCAGCGTACGGACAGGGGACCCCGAGCAGTACTTC
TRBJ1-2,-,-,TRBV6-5,CASSYRGGGLGYTF,TGTGCCAGCAGTTACAGGGGGGGAGGGCTTGGCTACACCTTC
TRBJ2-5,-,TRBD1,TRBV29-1,CSVDDRGRETQYF,TGCAGCGTGGACGACAGGGGGAGAGAGACCCAGTACTTC
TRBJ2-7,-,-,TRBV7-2,CASKRVGDEQYF,TGTGCCAGCAAGAGAGTCGGGGACGAGCAGTACTTC
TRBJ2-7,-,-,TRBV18,CASSPPRQHEQYF,TGTGCCAGCTCACCACCCAGACAACACGAGCAGTACTTC
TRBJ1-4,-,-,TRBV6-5,CASSFGQANEKLFF,TGTGCCAGCAGTTTCGGCCAAGCTAATGAAAAACTGTTTTTT
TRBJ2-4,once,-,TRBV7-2,CASSLEGSWTLGLIQYF,TGTGCCAGCAGCTTAGAAGGAAGTTGGACTCTTGGACTCATTCAGTACTTC
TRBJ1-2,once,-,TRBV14,CASSRSEETYYGYTF,TGTGCCAGCAGCCGTTCTGAGGAGACTTACTATGGCTACACCTTC
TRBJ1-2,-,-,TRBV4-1,CASSQERGLIGDYGYTF,TGCGCCAGCAGCCAAGAGCGGGGACTTATAGGGGACTATGGCTACACCTTC
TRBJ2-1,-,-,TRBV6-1,CASTRIGSYNEQFF,TGTGCCAGCACCCGGATCGGGTCCTACAATGAGCAGTTCTTC
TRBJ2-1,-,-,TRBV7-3,CASSLAGSRSSYNEQFF,TGTGCCAGCAGCTTGGCAGGATCAAGGAGCTCCTACAATGAGCAGTTCTTC
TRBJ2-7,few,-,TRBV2,CASHPQTPYEQYF,TGTGCCAGTCATCCACAAACCCCCTACGAGCAGTACTTC
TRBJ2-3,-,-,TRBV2,CASSEDRGRTDTQYF,TGTGCCAGCAGTGAGGACCGGGGCCGCACAGATACGCAGTATTTT
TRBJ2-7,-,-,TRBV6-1,CASSVIEGYEQYF,TGTGCCAGCAGTGTCATTGAGGGCTACGAGCAGTACTTC
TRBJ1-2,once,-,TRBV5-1,CASSPTGPGGYTF,TGCGCCAGCAGCCCTACAGGACCAGGGGGCTACACCTTC
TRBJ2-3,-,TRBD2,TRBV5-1,CASSLFAGDYTDTQYF,TGCGCCAGCAGCTTGTTTGCGGGGGACTACACAGATACGCAGTATTTT
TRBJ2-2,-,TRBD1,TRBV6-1,CATPWGRGNTGELFF,TGTGCCACCCCTTGGGGCAGGGGGAATACCGGGGAGCTGTTTTTT
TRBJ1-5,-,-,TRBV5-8,CASSPGTSSNQPQHF,TGTGCCAGCAGCCCTGGGACATCTAGCAATCAGCCCCAGCATTTT
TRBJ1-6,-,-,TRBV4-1,CASSTQTVSNSPLHF,TGCGCCAGCAGCACCCAGACAGTTTCTAATTCACCCCTCCACTTT
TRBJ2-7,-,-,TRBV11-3,CASSSGHVTSYEQYF,TGTGCCAGCAGCTCCGGACACGTCACGTCCTACGAGCAGTACTTC
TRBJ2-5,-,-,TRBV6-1,CASSEVWIQETQYF,TGTGCCAGCAGTGAAGTTTGGATCCAAGAGACCCAGTACTTC